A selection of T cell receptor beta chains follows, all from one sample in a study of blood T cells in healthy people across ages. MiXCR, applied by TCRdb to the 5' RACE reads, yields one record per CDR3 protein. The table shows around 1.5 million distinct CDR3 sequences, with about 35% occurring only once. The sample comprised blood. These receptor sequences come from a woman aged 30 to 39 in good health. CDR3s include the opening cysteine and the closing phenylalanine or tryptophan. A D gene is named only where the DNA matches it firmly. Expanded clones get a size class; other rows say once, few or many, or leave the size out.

CDR3nt: TGTGCCGGCAGCGTTTCAGGGGCGCTAACCTACGAGCAGTACTTC
CDR3aa: CAGSVSGALTYEQYF
abundance: .
j_gene: TRBJ2-7
v_gene: TRBV9
d_gene: .

CDR3nt: TGTGCCAGCAGCCAAGCGGCCCTGGAGAGGAGGAATGAGCAGTTCTTC
CDR3aa: CASSQAALERRNEQFF
abundance: few
j_gene: TRBJ2-1
v_gene: TRBV4-2
d_gene: .

CDR3nt: TGTGCCAGCAAGGGGACACATTACAATGAGCAGTTCTTC
CDR3aa: CASKGTHYNEQFF
abundance: few
j_gene: TRBJ2-1
v_gene: TRBV27
d_gene: .

CDR3nt: TGTGCCAGCAGCCCTCGGACTAGCGGGGGAATCGGGGAGACCCAGTACTTC
CDR3aa: CASSPRTSGGIGETQYF
abundance: once
j_gene: TRBJ2-5
v_gene: TRBV7-2
d_gene: TRBD2

CDR3nt: TGCAGTGCTAGAGATGGACAGGGGAGAACAGATACGCAGTATTTT
CDR3aa: CSARDGQGRTDTQYF
abundance: .
j_gene: TRBJ2-3
v_gene: TRBV20-1
d_gene: TRBD1

CDR3nt: TGCAGTGCTAGCGGGATATACGCCTACGAGCAGTACTTC
CDR3aa: CSASGIYAYEQYF
abundance: .
j_gene: TRBJ2-7
v_gene: TRBV20-1
d_gene: .

CDR3nt: TGTGCCAGCAGCCAAGACTCCCGCGGGGGACTCTATTCACCCCTCCACTTT
CDR3aa: CASSQDSRGGLYSPLHF
abundance: .
j_gene: TRBJ1-6
v_gene: TRBV3-1
d_gene: .

CDR3nt: TGCGCCAGCAGCCAAGCCGGGGTGGTGGCCACTGAAGCTTTCTTT
CDR3aa: CASSQAGVVATEAFF
abundance: few
j_gene: TRBJ1-1
v_gene: TRBV4-1
d_gene: .

CDR3nt: TGTGCCAGCAGTTACTCAGGGGCGCAGCCCCAGCATTTT
CDR3aa: CASSYSGAQPQHF
abundance: few
j_gene: TRBJ1-5
v_gene: TRBV6-5
d_gene: .

CDR3nt: TGTGCCAGCAGCGTAGTCCCGGGAGTCCACAATGAGCAGTTCTTC
CDR3aa: CASSVVPGVHNEQFF
abundance: .
j_gene: TRBJ2-1
v_gene: TRBV9
d_gene: .

CDR3nt: TGTGCCAGCAGCGTAGGGGGGACAGGGAACTACGAGCAGTACTTC
CDR3aa: CASSVGGTGNYEQYF
abundance: many
j_gene: TRBJ2-7
v_gene: TRBV9
d_gene: TRBD1

CDR3nt: TGCAGTGCTGCGTTTTGGGGTAGGGGTTACAATGAGCAGTTCTTC
CDR3aa: CSAAFWGRGYNEQFF
abundance: few
j_gene: TRBJ2-1
v_gene: TRBV20-1
d_gene: .

CDR3nt: TGCAGCGTTGGGGGGAGGCGGGAGGGCCCCTACGAGCAGTACTTC
CDR3aa: CSVGGRREGPYEQYF
abundance: few
j_gene: TRBJ2-7
v_gene: TRBV29-1
d_gene: TRBD2

CDR3nt: TGTGCCAGCTTCGGCCGGAAACACCAGCCCCAGCATTTT
CDR3aa: CASFGRKHQPQHF
abundance: .
j_gene: TRBJ1-5
v_gene: TRBV28
d_gene: .

CDR3nt: TGTGCCAGCAGTTGGGGGACAGGGGCGGCTGAAGCTTTCTTT
CDR3aa: CASSWGTGAAEAFF
abundance: few
j_gene: TRBJ1-1
v_gene: TRBV12-3/TRBV12-4
d_gene: TRBD1

CDR3nt: TGCGCCAGCAGCCCCAGACCGGGACGGCCTCCTAGCACAGATACGCAGTATTTT
CDR3aa: CASSPRPGRPPSTDTQYF
abundance: .
j_gene: TRBJ2-3
v_gene: TRBV5-1
d_gene: .

CDR3nt: TGCGCCAGCAGCACGACTAGCGGGGGACCAGGACAAGAGACCCAGTACTTC
CDR3aa: CASSTTSGGPGQETQYF
abundance: .
j_gene: TRBJ2-5
v_gene: TRBV5-1
d_gene: TRBD2

CDR3nt: TGTGCCAGCAGCCAAGATATCCTCATGAACACTGAAGCTTTCTTT
CDR3aa: CASSQDILMNTEAFF
abundance: once
j_gene: TRBJ1-1
v_gene: TRBV4-2
d_gene: .

CDR3nt: TGCGCCAGCAGCCAAGATCGACTACCCAGGGAGACCCAGTACTTC
CDR3aa: CASSQDRLPRETQYF
abundance: many
j_gene: TRBJ2-5
v_gene: TRBV4-1
d_gene: .

CDR3nt: TGTGCCACCAGCGAGGACTCAAGGAATACGCAGTATTTT
CDR3aa: CATSEDSRNTQYF
abundance: .
j_gene: TRBJ2-3
v_gene: TRBV15
d_gene: .

CDR3nt: TGCGCCAGCAGTTCCAACGAGCCACACTCCGTTTACGAGCAGTACTTC
CDR3aa: CASSSNEPHSVYEQYF
abundance: .
j_gene: TRBJ2-7
v_gene: TRBV5-1
d_gene: .

CDR3nt: TGCGCCAGCAGCCCGTCGTGGAGGGGTGACTACGAGCAGTACTTC
CDR3aa: CASSPSWRGDYEQYF
abundance: many
j_gene: TRBJ2-7
v_gene: TRBV4-1
d_gene: .

CDR3nt: TGTGCCAGCTTAGACTTCACAGATACGCAGTATTTT
CDR3aa: CASLDFTDTQYF
abundance: .
j_gene: TRBJ2-3
v_gene: TRBV27
d_gene: .

CDR3nt: TGCAGTGCTAGAGATTCTAGCGGGGCCCAAAACATTCAGTACTTC
CDR3aa: CSARDSSGAQNIQYF
abundance: few
j_gene: TRBJ2-4
v_gene: TRBV20-1
d_gene: TRBD2

CDR3nt: TGCGCCAGCAGCCAAGCCCCCTCGGCCCACGGTGGCTACACCTTC
CDR3aa: CASSQAPSAHGGYTF
abundance: .
j_gene: TRBJ1-2
v_gene: TRBV4-1
d_gene: .

CDR3nt: TGTGCCAGCAGTTCCCACACGGGGATTGGCAATCAGCCCCAGCATTTT
CDR3aa: CASSSHTGIGNQPQHF
abundance: .
j_gene: TRBJ1-5
v_gene: TRBV7-9
d_gene: .

CDR3nt: TGCAGCGTTGAAGATCTTACCCAGGGGCAGTACTTC
CDR3aa: CSVEDLTQGQYF
abundance: many
j_gene: TRBJ2-7
v_gene: TRBV29-1
d_gene: .

CDR3nt: TGTGCCAGCAGTTACAGGGGCGCCATCTATGGCTACACCTTC
CDR3aa: CASSYRGAIYGYTF
abundance: few
j_gene: TRBJ1-2
v_gene: TRBV6-6
d_gene: .

CDR3nt: TGCAGTGCTAGAGATCCGGGACAGGGGTATGAAAAACTGTTTTTT
CDR3aa: CSARDPGQGYEKLFF
abundance: .
j_gene: TRBJ1-4
v_gene: TRBV20-1
d_gene: TRBD1

CDR3nt: TGTGCCAGCAGTAGATCCAGGGGTTCCTACGAGCAGTACTTC
CDR3aa: CASSRSRGSYEQYF
abundance: .
j_gene: TRBJ2-7
v_gene: TRBV28
d_gene: .

CDR3nt: TGTGCCAGCAGCCGTCGCAGGGATGGCTACACCTTC
CDR3aa: CASSRRRDGYTF
abundance: .
j_gene: TRBJ1-2
v_gene: TRBV3-1
d_gene: .

CDR3nt: TGTGCCAGCAGTTCCCTCGAAAACAATGAGCAGTTCTTC
CDR3aa: CASSSLENNEQFF
abundance: .
j_gene: TRBJ2-1
v_gene: TRBV6-2/TRBV6-3
d_gene: .

CDR3nt: TGTGCCAGCAGCAAAGTAGGTTCAGGATGGGGCTATGGCTACACCTTC
CDR3aa: CASSKVGSGWGYGYTF
abundance: .
j_gene: TRBJ1-2
v_gene: TRBV21-1
d_gene: .

CDR3nt: TGTGCCTGGAGTCCGCAGACAGGGGTCGAGCAGTACTTC
CDR3aa: CAWSPQTGVEQYF
abundance: few
j_gene: TRBJ2-7
v_gene: TRBV30
d_gene: TRBD1

CDR3nt: TGTGCCAGCTCACCCAGGGGGACCGGCAATCAGCCCCAGCATTTT
CDR3aa: CASSPRGTGNQPQHF
abundance: once
j_gene: TRBJ1-5
v_gene: TRBV18
d_gene: TRBD1

CDR3nt: TGTGCCAGCAGTCCGTCCGGACAGGGGGCCTACGAGCAGTACTTC
CDR3aa: CASSPSGQGAYEQYF
abundance: .
j_gene: TRBJ2-7
v_gene: TRBV27
d_gene: TRBD1

CDR3nt: TGCAGTGCTACCCATGGGGATTTGGGAATGTATCGCTCTGATACGCAGTATTTT
CDR3aa: CSATHGDLGMYRSDTQYF
abundance: .
j_gene: TRBJ2-3
v_gene: TRBV20-1
d_gene: .

CDR3nt: TGTGCCAGCAGGACCGGGACGGACTATGGCTACACCTTC
CDR3aa: CASRTGTDYGYTF
abundance: many
j_gene: TRBJ1-2
v_gene: TRBV6-5
d_gene: .

CDR3nt: TGTGCCAGCAGTCAGGAGGCGGGGGGATCCTACGAGCAGTACTTC
CDR3aa: CASSQEAGGSYEQYF
abundance: .
j_gene: TRBJ2-7
v_gene: TRBV27
d_gene: TRBD2

CDR3nt: TGTGCCAGCAGCTTGACAGCGGGACGCCCTAATGAGCAGTTCTTC
CDR3aa: CASSLTAGRPNEQFF
abundance: .
j_gene: TRBJ2-1
v_gene: TRBV5-4
d_gene: TRBD2

CDR3nt: TGCAGTGCTAGAGTGGGGTGGGATTCACCCCTCCACTTT
CDR3aa: CSARVGWDSPLHF
abundance: few
j_gene: TRBJ1-6
v_gene: TRBV20-1
d_gene: .

CDR3nt: TGTGCCAGCAGCTTAGCTTTAAGAGCGGGAGTTGGGACCGGGGAGCTGTTTTTT
CDR3aa: CASSLALRAGVGTGELFF
abundance: .
j_gene: TRBJ2-2
v_gene: TRBV7-2
d_gene: TRBD2

CDR3nt: TGTGCCAGCGGGGTGGGGATGAATGAGCCGTTCTTC
CDR3aa: CASGVGMNEPFF
abundance: .
j_gene: TRBJ2-1
v_gene: TRBV12-3/TRBV12-4
d_gene: .